The next 3 T cell receptor beta chains were all read from a single sample in a study of T cell repertoires in cytomegalovirus infection. MiXCR, applied by TCRdb to the reads, yields one record per CDR3 protein. There are 200,000 to 250,000 distinct CDR3 sequences in the sample; around 6.4% occur only once, and 5.5% to 6.5% lies in the top ten. Sequenced input: PBMCs. These TCRs come from a human donor in good health (CMV status not recorded). Some clones in this sample may be carry-over from other donors' samples.

This clonotype was observed many times. This sequence joins TRBV23-1 and TRBJ1-5, with a possible D match to TRBD1 (5 bases). TRBV23-1 is known as an ORF, though its function is uncertain. The CDR3 contains 15 residues. The germline V and J ends were trimmed by 4 bases and 1 base, with 11 bases remaining between them. The CDR3 loop is CASSPDRKSNQPQHF. CDR3 DNA: TGCGCCAGCAGTCCCGACAGAAAGAGCAATCAGCCCCAGCATTTT.

This clonotype was counted at least ten times. The chain uses TRBV7-2 and TRBJ1-2; TRBD1 aligns across 8 bases. This CDR3 is 14 amino acids long. With 3 bases clipped from V and 5 bases from J, the junction kept 5 bases outside the gene matches. CDR1 is SGHTA and CDR2 is FQGNSA in the germline V gene. The DNA for the CDR3 is TGTGCCAGCAGCTTCCCGGACAGGGCTTATGGCTACACCTTC. This gives the protein CASSFPDRAYGYTF.

This clonotype was found many times. The chain employs TRBV19 and TRBJ2-3; 7 bases are shared with TRBD1. V was clipped by 6 bases and J by 4 bases; unmatched bases: 4. CDR1 and CDR2 from the germline V gene are LNHDA and SQIVND (reference sequence). This CDR3 comprises 13 residues. The CDR3: CASSTGTADTQYF. The CDR3 coding sequence is TGTGCCAGTAGCACCGGGACAGCAGATACGCAGTATTTT. The full variable domain, rest sourced from reference TRBV19 and TRBJ2-3, is DGGITQSPKYLFRKEGQNVTLSCEQNLNHDAMYWYRQDPGQGLRLIYYSQIVNDFQKGDIAEGYSVSREKKESFPLTVTSAQKNPTAFYLCASSTGTADTQYFGPGTRLTVL.